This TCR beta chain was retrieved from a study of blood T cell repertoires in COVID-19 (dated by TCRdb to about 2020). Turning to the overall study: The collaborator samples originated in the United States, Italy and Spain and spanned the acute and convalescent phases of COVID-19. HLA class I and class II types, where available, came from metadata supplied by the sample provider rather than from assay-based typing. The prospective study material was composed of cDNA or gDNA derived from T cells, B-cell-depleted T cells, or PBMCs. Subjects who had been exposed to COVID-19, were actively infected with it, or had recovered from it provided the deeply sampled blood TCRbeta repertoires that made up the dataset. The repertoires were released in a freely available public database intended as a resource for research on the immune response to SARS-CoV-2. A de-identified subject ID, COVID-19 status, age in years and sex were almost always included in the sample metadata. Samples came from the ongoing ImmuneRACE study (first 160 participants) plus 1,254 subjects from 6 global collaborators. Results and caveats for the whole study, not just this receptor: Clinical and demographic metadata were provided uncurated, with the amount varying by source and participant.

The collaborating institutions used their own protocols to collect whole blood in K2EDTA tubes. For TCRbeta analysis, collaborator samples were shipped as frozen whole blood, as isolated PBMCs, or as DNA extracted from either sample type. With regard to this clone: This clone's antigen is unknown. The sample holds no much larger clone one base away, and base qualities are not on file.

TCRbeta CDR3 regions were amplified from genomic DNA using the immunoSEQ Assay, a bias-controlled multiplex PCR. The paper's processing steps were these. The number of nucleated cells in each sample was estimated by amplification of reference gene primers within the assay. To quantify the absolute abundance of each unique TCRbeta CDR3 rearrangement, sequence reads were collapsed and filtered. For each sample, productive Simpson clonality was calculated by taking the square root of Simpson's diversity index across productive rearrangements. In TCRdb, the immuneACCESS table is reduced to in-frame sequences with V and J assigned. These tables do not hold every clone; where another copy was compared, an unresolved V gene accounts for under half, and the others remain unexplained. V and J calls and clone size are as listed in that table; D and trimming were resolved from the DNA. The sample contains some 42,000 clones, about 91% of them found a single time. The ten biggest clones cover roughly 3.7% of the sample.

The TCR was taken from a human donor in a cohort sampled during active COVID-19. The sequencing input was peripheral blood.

The bases are TGTGCCATCAGTGATTCCAAAACCGGGTACGAGCAGTACTTC. This yields the protein CAISDSKTGYEQYF. The V and J segments used are TRBV10-3 and TRBJ2-7; no D segment can be confidently identified. CDR1 ENHRY and CDR2 SYGVKD were looked up in the germline V gene. V is clipped by 3 bases and J by 4 bases, and the sequence between their germline boundaries is 13 bases long. From the cysteine through the phenylalanine, the CDR3 covers 14 amino acids. The entry retains the CDR3 DNA only, 42 bases that are in frame from base 1.